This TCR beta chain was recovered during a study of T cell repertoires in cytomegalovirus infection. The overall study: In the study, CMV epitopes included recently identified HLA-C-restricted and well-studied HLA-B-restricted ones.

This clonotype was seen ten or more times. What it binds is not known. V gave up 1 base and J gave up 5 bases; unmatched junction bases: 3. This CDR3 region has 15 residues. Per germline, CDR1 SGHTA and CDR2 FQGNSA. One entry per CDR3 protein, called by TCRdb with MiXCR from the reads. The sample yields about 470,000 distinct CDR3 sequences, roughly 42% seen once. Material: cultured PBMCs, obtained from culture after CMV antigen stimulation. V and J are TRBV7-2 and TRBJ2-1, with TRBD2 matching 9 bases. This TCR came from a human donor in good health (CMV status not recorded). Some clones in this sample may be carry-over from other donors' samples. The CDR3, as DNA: TGTGCCAGCAGCTTAGGCCTAGCGGGGAACAATGAGCAGTTCTTC. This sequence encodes CASSLGLAGNNEQFF.